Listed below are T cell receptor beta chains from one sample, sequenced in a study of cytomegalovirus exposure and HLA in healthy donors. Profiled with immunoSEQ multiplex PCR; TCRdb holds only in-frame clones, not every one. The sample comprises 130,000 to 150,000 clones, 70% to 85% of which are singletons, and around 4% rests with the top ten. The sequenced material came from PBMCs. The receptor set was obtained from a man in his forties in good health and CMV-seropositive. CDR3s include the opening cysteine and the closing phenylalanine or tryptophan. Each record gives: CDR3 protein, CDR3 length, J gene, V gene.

cdr3_aa: CASSLVGTGFSYEQYF; cdr3_length: 16; j_call: -; v_call: TRBV5-6
cdr3_aa: CASSLGGPKDTQYF; cdr3_length: 14; j_call: TRBJ2-3; v_call: TRBV5-1
cdr3_aa: CASSASGSLGETQYF; cdr3_length: 15; j_call: TRBJ2-5; v_call: TRBV5-1
cdr3_aa: CASSLSGLAGAGAKNIQYF; cdr3_length: 19; j_call: TRBJ2-4; v_call: TRBV4-1
cdr3_aa: CTSKGGRETDTQYF; cdr3_length: 14; j_call: TRBJ2-3; v_call: TRBV6-1
cdr3_aa: CASSLVGAGANVLTF; cdr3_length: 15; j_call: TRBJ2-6; v_call: TRBV7-2
cdr3_aa: CASSPKGQLNTEAFF; cdr3_length: 15; j_call: TRBJ1-1; v_call: TRBV18
cdr3_aa: CASSLIRQGAREQYF; cdr3_length: 15; j_call: TRBJ2-7; v_call: TRBV7-9
cdr3_aa: CASSFYDEQYF; cdr3_length: 11; j_call: TRBJ2-7; v_call: TRBV7-9
cdr3_aa: CASSKPGTPGTGIYF; cdr3_length: 15; j_call: TRBJ1-3; v_call: TRBV19
cdr3_aa: CASSLDSTNYGYTF; cdr3_length: 14; j_call: TRBJ1-2; v_call: TRBV7-2
cdr3_aa: CASSVGRVFAEAFF; cdr3_length: 14; j_call: TRBJ1-1; v_call: TRBV9
cdr3_aa: CASSVEGEYGYTF; cdr3_length: 13; j_call: TRBJ1-2; v_call: TRBV9
cdr3_aa: CASSFAVNYGYTF; cdr3_length: 13; j_call: TRBJ1-2; v_call: TRBV27
cdr3_aa: CASNSQKNTEAFF; cdr3_length: 13; j_call: TRBJ1-1; v_call: TRBV9
cdr3_aa: CATKGTGGVIYGYTF; cdr3_length: 15; j_call: TRBJ1-2; v_call: TRBV6-5
cdr3_aa: CASYGTGQRTTMNTEAFF; cdr3_length: 18; j_call: TRBJ1-1; v_call: TRBV25-1
cdr3_aa: CASRGLAASYEQYF; cdr3_length: 14; j_call: TRBJ2-7; v_call: TRBV27
cdr3_aa: CASSVGGELETQYF; cdr3_length: 14; j_call: TRBJ2-5; v_call: TRBV9
cdr3_aa: CASSVTPGQGANEQFF; cdr3_length: 16; j_call: TRBJ2-1; v_call: TRBV9
cdr3_aa: CASTSFYEQYF; cdr3_length: 11; j_call: TRBJ2-7; v_call: TRBV2
cdr3_aa: CASSFSGGAYTEAFF; cdr3_length: 15; j_call: TRBJ1-1; v_call: TRBV7-9
cdr3_aa: CAISHPSGGEDTQYF; cdr3_length: 15; j_call: TRBJ2-3; v_call: TRBV10-3
cdr3_aa: CASGRQGANEQYF; cdr3_length: 13; j_call: TRBJ2-7; v_call: TRBV19
cdr3_aa: CASSWDRVYQETQYF; cdr3_length: 15; j_call: TRBJ2-5; v_call: TRBV5-1
cdr3_aa: CASKYGTSADYEQYF; cdr3_length: 15; j_call: TRBJ2-7; v_call: TRBV5-4
cdr3_aa: CASRLSGDTQYF; cdr3_length: 12; j_call: TRBJ2-3; v_call: TRBV19
cdr3_aa: CASGTGTGHQPQHF; cdr3_length: 14; j_call: TRBJ1-5; v_call: TRBV12-5
cdr3_aa: CASSQRGGASTDTQYF; cdr3_length: 16; j_call: TRBJ2-3; v_call: TRBV5-5
cdr3_aa: CASSFGTGAYEQYF; cdr3_length: 14; j_call: -; v_call: TRBV27
cdr3_aa: CASSDFYEQYF; cdr3_length: 11; j_call: TRBJ2-7; v_call: TRBV5-1
cdr3_aa: CASSGGTGAEQYF; cdr3_length: 13; j_call: TRBJ2-7; v_call: TRBV7-9
cdr3_aa: CASSPGGGRNEQYF; cdr3_length: 14; j_call: TRBJ2-7; v_call: TRBV9